Below are 24 T cell receptor beta chains sequenced from a single sample in a study of T cell changes during pregnancy in multiple sclerosis. The protocol was immunoSEQ multiplex PCR, while the TCRdb copy is restricted to in-frame clones and leaves out a portion. The table shows about 92,000 clones, with approximately 92% occurring only once. The sample was peripheral blood, taken in the first trimester of pregnancy. All receptors come from a female donor with multiple sclerosis, enrolled in a pregnancy study.

The chain carries TRBV9 and TRBJ2-7, with a possible D match to TRBD1 (5 bases). Deletions cut 0 bases from V and 3 bases from J, with 13 bases between. The germline CDR1 and CDR2 sequences are SGDLS and YYNGEE. This CDR3 has 15 residues. CDR3 nucleotide sequence: TGTGCCAGCAGCGTAGGGGGCGTTAGCAGCTACGAGCAGTACTTC. As protein: CASSVGGVSSYEQYF.

The rearrangement joins TRBV5-1 to TRBJ2-3; 8 bases are a match to TRBD2. Losses at the gene ends were 4 bases for V and 1 base for J; bases not matched to a gene: 8. This CDR3 is 16 amino acids long. CDR1 SGHRS and CDR2 YFSETQ come from the germline V gene. The DNA for the CDR3 is TGCGCCAGCAGCACCAGAGCGGGAGCAGGCACAGATACGCAGTATTTT. This codes for CASSTRAGAGTDTQYF.

Only one count was recorded for this clone. The chain carries TRBV19 and TRBJ1-1; TRBD1 matches at 9 bases. Germline-derived CDR1 and CDR2 are LNHDA and SQIVND (reference sequence). The CDR3 length is 13 residues. Trimming removed 3 bases from V and 6 bases from J; junction bases left unmatched: 2. CDR3 DNA: TGTGCCAGTAGTATGGGGACAGGGTCTGAAGCTTTCTTT. It is translated as CASSMGTGSEAFF.

The V call is TRBV13, the J call TRBJ1-1, with 7 bases matching TRBD1. V dropped 4 bases and J dropped 0; count of bases not matched to a gene: 11. The length of the CDR3 is 17 residues. Per the germline V gene, CDR1 is PRHDT and CDR2 is FYEKMQ (reference sequence). The CDR3 loop reads CASSSPKSTGMNTEAFF. CDR3 nucleotides: TGTGCCAGCAGCTCCCCCAAATCGACAGGGATGAACACTGAAGCTTTCTTT. Full variable domain (remainder filled in from reference TRBV13 and TRBJ1-1): AAGVIQSPRHLIKEKRETATLKCYPIPRHDTVYWYQQGPGQDPQFLISFYEKMQSDKGSIPDRFSAQQFSDYHSELNMSSLELGDSALYFCASSSPKSTGMNTEAFFGQGTRLTVV.

J is TRBJ1-4 and V is TRBV6-5; no reliable D call. Trimming stripped 0 bases from V and 7 bases from J, with 6 bases between. This CDR3 contains 13 residues. Germline CDR1 MNHEY, CDR2 SVGAGI. CDR3 sequence: CASSYSILEKLFF. The CDR3 DNA reads TGTGCCAGCAGTTACTCGATACTTGAAAAACTGTTTTTT.

The chain has TRBV7-9 and TRBJ2-7, with D perhaps matching TRBD2 (7 bases). The CDR3 has 16 residues. The germline CDR1 and CDR2 sequences are SEHNR and FQNEAQ (reference sequence). Trimming cost V 4 bases and J 3 bases, with 19 bases left between them. The CDR3 DNA sequence: TGTGCCAGCAGCTCCCTCCACAAGGGGGAGGGCTACGAGCAGTACTTC. Its protein is CASSSLHKGEGYEQYF.

This chain joins TRBV5-1 and TRBJ1-2, with D possibly TRBD1 on 5 matching bases. The CDR3 has 16 amino acids. Deletions cut 4 bases from V and 2 bases from J, with 18 bases between. CDR1 is SGHRS, CDR2 YFSETQ, per germline. This chain's CDR3 is CASSGGRGGKNYGYTF. The DNA for the CDR3 is TGCGCCAGCAGCGGAGGGAGGGGAGGGAAGAACTATGGCTACACCTTC.

The chain uses TRBV6-5 and TRBJ1-1; TRBD1 agrees at 8 bases. Germline V gives CDR1 MNHEY, CDR2 SVGAGI. This CDR3 has 14 amino acids. Trimming at V came to 7 bases and at J to 5 bases, leaving 9 bases not matched to a gene. CDR3 protein: CASIETGVMTEAFF. CDR3 bases: TGTGCCAGCATCGAGACAGGGGTAATGACTGAAGCTTTCTTT.

V is TRBV6-5 and J is TRBJ2-7, with 9 bases that match TRBD2. V dropped 7 bases and J dropped 3; count of bases not matched to a gene: 4. Germline V gene data show CDR1 as MNHEY and CDR2 as SVGAGI. The CDR3 loop spans 13 amino acids. The CDR3 sequence is CASTPTSGYEQYF. The CDR3 bases are TGTGCCAGCACACCGACTAGCGGCTACGAGCAGTACTTC.

The chain recombines TRBV4-2 with TRBJ1-4; perhaps TRBD1 as D (5 bases). CDR3 length: 15 amino acids. Looked up from germline, CDR1 is LGHNA and CDR2 is YNFKEQ. The V and J ends lost 2 bases and 0 bases respectively, with 7 bases between them. The CDR3 DNA reads as TGTGCCAGCAGCCAATGGGGGGCAACTAATGAAAAACTGTTTTTT. Its translation is CASSQWGATNEKLFF.

This rearrangement joins TRBV11-2 to TRBJ1-3; D remains unclear. The V end was cut by 5 bases, the J end by 2 bases, with 10 bases between. CDR1 and CDR2 from the germline V gene are SGHAT and FQNNGV. This CDR3 contains 14 residues. The CDR3 is CASSAVRAGNTIYF. CDR3 DNA: TGTGCCAGCAGCGCGGTCCGGGCTGGAAACACCATATATTTT.

The CDR3 protein is CASSPNKGGRHTGELFF. For the CDR3, the DNA is TGTGCCAGCAGCCCCAACAAGGGGGGGAGGCACACCGGGGAGCTGTTTTTT. This chain connects TRBV11-3 to TRBJ2-2, with a weak D call TRBD2 (7 bases). This CDR3 region has 17 residues. Germline loops: CDR1 SGHNT, CDR2 YENEEA. With 5 bases removed from V and 3 bases from J, the gap between germline ends came to 19 bases.

The chain has TRBV27 and TRBJ2-4, with D possibly matching TRBD1 (5 bases). The CDR3 sequence is 13 residues long. V was cut by 3 bases and J by 9 bases, with 12 bases left in between. Germline V gene lookup returns CDR1 MNHEY and CDR2 SMNVEV (reference sequence). CDR3: CASSFPGSGIQYF. Written as DNA, the CDR3 is TGTGCCAGCAGTTTTCCAGGGTCGGGCATTCAGTACTTC.

The rearrangement links TRBV29-1 to TRBJ2-7; 7 positions agree with TRBD1. From germline, CDR1 is SQVTM and CDR2 ANQGSEA. The CDR3 is made up of 13 amino acids. The J segment lost 2 bases and the V segment lost 7 bases, leaving 8 bases of the junction unmatched. The CDR3 sequence is CSATGTDPYEQYF. The CDR3 DNA is TGCAGCGCCACAGGGACAGATCCCTACGAGCAGTACTTC.

This rearrangement joins TRBV5-4 to TRBJ2-7, with TRBD2 matching over 8 bases. The CDR3 is made up of 15 amino acids. CDR1 is SGHNT, CDR2 YYREEE, per germline (reference sequence). Trimming cost V 0 bases and J 7 bases; bases outside gene matches: 9. This CDR3 is CASSLVNGRAVEQYF. The CDR3 DNA follows: TGTGCCAGCAGCTTGGTCAACGGGAGGGCCGTTGAGCAGTACTTC. Drawing the rest from reference TRBV5-4 and TRBJ2-7, the complete variable domain is ETGVTQSPTHLIKTRGQQVTLRCSSQSGHNTVSWYQQALGQGPQFIFQYYREEENGRGNFPPRFSGLQFPNYSSELNVNALELDDSALYLCASSLVNGRAVEQYFGPGTRLTVT.

The rearrangement uses TRBV16 and TRBJ2-3; 8 bases line up with TRBD1. With V trimmed by 0 bases and J by 0 bases, 5 bases remained unmatched. Germline CDR1 reads KGHSY; CDR2 reads FQNENV. CDR3 length: 17 amino acids. The CDR3 loop is CASSQSGQGPSTDTQYF. CDR3 DNA: TGTGCCAGCAGCCAATCCGGACAGGGACCTAGCACAGATACGCAGTATTTT. Full variable domain (outside the CDR3, taken from reference TRBV16 and TRBJ2-3): GEEVAQTPKHLVRGEGQKAKLYCAPIKGHSYVFWYQQVLKNEFKFLISFQNENVFDETGMPKERFSAKCLPNSPCSLEIQATKLEDSAVYFCASSQSGQGPSTDTQYFGPGTRLTVL.

V is TRBV5-6 and J is TRBJ1-2; 8 bases fit TRBD1. V lost 2 bases, J lost 4 bases, and 7 bases stayed unmatched. Per the germline V gene, CDR1 is SGHDT and CDR2 is YYEEEE. The CDR3 runs 15 residues. In nucleotides, the CDR3 is TGTGCCAGCAGCTTATTGGACAGGGCGCTCTATGGCTACACCTTC. It specifies CASSLLDRALYGYTF.

The chain uses TRBV19 and TRBJ2-7, with 7 bases that match TRBD2. Germline CDR1 LNHDA, CDR2 SQIVND (reference sequence). The CDR3 length is 10 residues. The CDR3 reads CAAGAYEQYF. As DNA, the CDR3 is TGTGCTGCGGGGGCCTACGAGCAGTACTTC.

CDR3 coding DNA: TGTGCTAGTGGTTCAGGGAACTCGTTTAACTATGGCTACACCTTC. The encoded protein is CASGSGNSFNYGYTF. This sequence joins TRBV12-5 and TRBJ1-2, with D possibly TRBD1 on 5 matching bases. Deletions cut 4 bases from V and 1 base from J, with 13 bases between. The germline V gene has CDR1 LGHNT and CDR2 FRNRAP. This CDR3 comprises 15 residues.

This clone was seen a single time. The gene calls are TRBV7-2 and TRBJ1-1, with TRBD1 as a possible D gene (5 bases). Trimming removed 4 bases at V and 4 bases at J, with 16 bases between. Germline-derived CDR1 and CDR2 are SGHTA and FQGNSA. The CDR3 is 15 amino acids. The CDR3 is CASSSGDFYGTEAFF. The CDR3, as DNA: TGTGCCAGCAGCTCCGGGGACTTCTATGGCACTGAAGCTTTCTTT.

The V gene is TRBV28, the J gene TRBJ1-5, with D perhaps TRBD1 (6 bases). This CDR3 comprises 17 residues. V lost 2 bases and J lost 3, with 17 bases in between. Germline-derived CDR1 and CDR2 are MDHEN and SYDVKM. CDR3 loop: CASSLIDHRDTNQPQHF. The CDR3 nucleotides are TGTGCCAGCAGTTTAATTGACCACAGGGACACCAATCAGCCCCAGCATTTT.

The chain links TRBV2 to TRBJ1-2, with TRBD1 matching over 7 bases. J was trimmed by 2 bases and V by 7 bases; bases with no gene match: 7. Per germline, CDR1 SNHLY and CDR2 FYNNEI. The CDR3 is made up of 14 amino acids. CDR3 coding DNA: TGTGCCAGCAATCGGGAGACAGGGAACTATGGCTACACCTTC. It is translated as CASNRETGNYGYTF.

The chain combines TRBV29-1 with TRBJ2-1, with TRBD1 identical over 7 bases. J gave up 9 bases and V 8 bases, and 22 bases lay outside the gene matches. The CDR3 sequence is 16 residues long. Germline V gene sequence: CDR1 SQVTM, CDR2 ANQGSEA. CDR3 protein: CSSRLRGRSPTVEQFF. CDR3 coding DNA: TGCAGCTCCCGGTTGAGGGGGCGAAGTCCTACAGTTGAGCAGTTCTTC.

This sequence joins TRBV19 and TRBJ2-1; 7 bases match TRBD1. Germline V gene sequence: CDR1 LNHDA, CDR2 SQIVND (reference sequence). The V gene end was trimmed by 3 bases and the J gene end by 6 bases; junction bases not matched to a gene: 5. The CDR3 spans 14 residues. In nucleotides, the CDR3 is TGTGCCAGTAGTATTTCCCCAGGGGGCAATGAGCAGTTCTTC. Protein: CASSISPGGNEQFF.